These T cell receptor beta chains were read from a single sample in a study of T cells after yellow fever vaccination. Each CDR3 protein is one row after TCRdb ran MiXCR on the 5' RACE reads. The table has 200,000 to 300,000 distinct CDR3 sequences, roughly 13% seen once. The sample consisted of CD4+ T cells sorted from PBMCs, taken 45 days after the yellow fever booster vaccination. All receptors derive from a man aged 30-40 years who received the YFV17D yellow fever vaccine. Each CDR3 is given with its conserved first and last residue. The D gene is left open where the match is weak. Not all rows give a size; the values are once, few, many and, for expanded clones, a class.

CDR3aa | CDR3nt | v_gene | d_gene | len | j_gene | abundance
CASSLTTGTSGNLAKNIQYF | TGTGCCAGCAGCTTAACTACCGGGACTAGCGGTAACCTAGCCAAAAACATTCAGTACTTC | TRBV11-2 | TRBD2 | 20 | TRBJ2-4 | .
CASSSPSRDLISYEQYF | TGCGCCAGCAGCTCCCCGTCCCGGGATCTAATCTCCTACGAGCAGTACTTC | TRBV5-1 | . | 17 | TRBJ2-7 | .
CASRYRAEPTGELFF | TGTGCCAGCAGGTACAGGGCCGAACCGACCGGGGAGCTGTTTTTT | TRBV6-5 | . | 15 | TRBJ2-2 | .
CASSPIGTGELFF | TGTGCCAGCAGCCCAATCGGCACCGGGGAGCTGTTTTTT | TRBV7-2 | . | 13 | TRBJ2-2 | few
CASSRLGPPDGYTF | TGTGCCAGCTCACGACTCGGGCCCCCCGATGGCTACACCTTC | TRBV18 | . | 14 | TRBJ1-2 | few
CASSLAGRDEQFF | TGTGCCAGCAGCTTAGCTGGCAGGGATGAGCAGTTCTTC | TRBV7-9 | . | 13 | TRBJ2-1 | .
CASSETSGATYNEQFF | TGTGCCAGCTCAGAGACTAGCGGGGCCACTTATAATGAGCAGTTCTTC | TRBV18 | TRBD2 | 16 | TRBJ2-1 | .
CASSQSGNTGELFF | TGTGCCAGCAGTCAATCAGGGAACACCGGGGAGCTGTTTTTT | TRBV6-1 | . | 14 | TRBJ2-2 | .
CASSLAGTSGSGTQYF | TGCGCCAGCAGCTTGGCCGGGACTAGCGGGAGTGGAACGCAGTATTTT | TRBV5-1 | TRBD2 | 16 | TRBJ2-3 | few
CASRFTGTLADTQYF | TGCGCCAGCCGCTTCACCGGGACTCTAGCAGATACGCAGTATTTT | TRBV5-1 | . | 15 | TRBJ2-3 | .
CSANLAGKLSYNEQFF | TGCAGTGCTAACCTAGCGGGCAAGCTCTCCTACAATGAGCAGTTCTTC | TRBV20-1 | TRBD2 | 16 | TRBJ2-1 | few
CSVEDRFFGEDEEDTQYF | TGCAGCGTTGAAGATAGGTTCTTTGGGGAGGACGAAGAAGATACGCAGTATTTT | TRBV29-1 | . | 18 | TRBJ2-3 | .
CASSLRQDDSGELFF | TGCGCCAGCAGCCTCCGACAGGATGATTCCGGGGAGCTGTTTTTT | TRBV5-1 | . | 15 | TRBJ2-2 | .
CASTIRTSPITGELFF | TGTGCCAGCACAATTCGGACTAGTCCGATCACCGGGGAGCTGTTTTTT | TRBV6-1 | TRBD2 | 16 | TRBJ2-2 | .
CASSFPSQETQYF | TGTGCCAGCAGCTTTCCCAGTCAAGAGACCCAGTACTTC | TRBV7-2 | . | 13 | TRBJ2-5 | few
CSVGRGWDEQYF | TGCAGCGTTGGGAGGGGCTGGGACGAGCAGTACTTC | TRBV29-1 | . | 12 | TRBJ2-7 | .
CASSPNIGDQPQHF | TGCGCCAGCAGCCCAAACATCGGGGACCAGCCCCAGCATTTT | TRBV4-3 | . | 14 | TRBJ1-5 | few
CASRQGDAANTGELFF | TGTGCCAGCAGACAAGGGGACGCCGCGAACACCGGGGAGCTGTTTTTT | TRBV6-1 | . | 16 | TRBJ2-2 | .
CASSPDRGPPLDTQYF | TGTGCCAGCAGCCCAGACAGGGGACCGCCTTTAGATACGCAGTATTTT | TRBV7-3 | TRBD1 | 16 | TRBJ2-3 | .
CASSFRDNYEQYF | TGTGCCAGCAGCTTCCGGGACAACTACGAGCAGTACTTC | TRBV7-9 | . | 13 | TRBJ2-7 | .
CASSRGPWETQYF | TGTGCCAGCAGCCGCGGGCCTTGGGAGACCCAGTACTTC | TRBV5-6 | . | 13 | TRBJ2-5 | .
CASSEGWTGGYEQYF | TGCGCCAGCAGTGAGGGGTGGACAGGGGGCTACGAGCAGTACTTC | TRBV10-2 | TRBD1 | 15 | TRBJ2-7 | few
CSATGLGDHYEQYF | TGCAGTGCCACGGGACTAGGGGACCATTACGAGCAGTACTTC | TRBV20-1 | TRBD2 | 14 | TRBJ2-7 | few
CASSSRSFHNEAFF | TGTGCCAGCAGTTCACGGTCCTTCCACAATGAAGCTTTCTTT | TRBV11-2 | . | 14 | TRBJ1-1 | few
CATSGDRGPYEQYF | TGTGCCACCAGTGGCGATAGGGGGCCCTACGAGCAGTACTTC | TRBV24-1 | TRBD1 | 14 | TRBJ2-7 | few
CASSQNSGISAETQYF | TGTGCCAGCAGCCAAAATAGCGGGATATCTGCAGAGACCCAGTACTTC | TRBV11-2 | TRBD2 | 16 | TRBJ2-5 | many
CSASIMNTEAFF | TGCAGTGCTAGTATAATGAACACTGAAGCTTTCTTT | TRBV20-1 | . | 12 | TRBJ1-1 | few
CASSFDPYEQYF | TGTGCCAGCAGCTTTGACCCTTACGAGCAGTACTTC | TRBV7-8 | . | 12 | TRBJ2-7 | .
CASSYAGPGANVLTF | TGTGCCAGCAGTTACGCGGGCCCTGGGGCCAACGTCCTGACTTTC | TRBV6-5 | . | 15 | TRBJ2-6 | few
CASSLTLDRSNYGYTF | TGTGCCAGCAGCTTGACCCTGGACAGGTCTAACTATGGCTACACCTTC | TRBV5-6 | TRBD1 | 16 | TRBJ1-2 | few
CASSLEVAEQFF | TGTGCCAGCAGCTTAGAGGTTGCTGAGCAGTTCTTC | TRBV7-2 | . | 12 | TRBJ2-1 | many
CASSFDQLSTDTQYF | TGCGCCAGCAGCTTCGACCAGCTCAGCACAGATACGCAGTATTTT | TRBV5-1 | . | 15 | TRBJ2-3 | few
CSETLPGQETQYF | TGCAGCGAGACACTCCCGGGGCAAGAGACCCAGTACTTC | TRBV29-1 | . | 13 | TRBJ2-5 | few
CASSSSHRDGSYEQYF | TGTGCCAGCAGTTCCAGCCACCGGGACGGGTCCTACGAGCAGTACTTC | TRBV6-9 | . | 16 | TRBJ2-7 | .
CASSTHTGSGEQYF | TGTGCCAGCAGCACTCATACAGGTTCGGGGGAGCAGTACTTC | TRBV6-2/TRBV6-3 | . | 14 | TRBJ2-7 | few
CASRLRSGGSGELFF | TGTGCCAGCAGGTTGCGATCCGGAGGATCCGGGGAGCTGTTTTTT | TRBV7-9 | . | 15 | TRBJ2-2 | .
CASSLLVGGTYNEQFF | TGTGCCAGCAGCTTATTAGTTGGCGGGACCTACAATGAGCAGTTCTTC | TRBV11-2 | . | 16 | TRBJ2-1 | many
CASSLYGTRALYEQYF | TGTGCCAGCAGTTTATATGGGACTAGGGCCCTCTACGAGCAGTACTTC | TRBV28 | TRBD2 | 16 | TRBJ2-7 | many
CASSPDGGYNEQFF | TGTGCCAGCAGCCCTGATGGGGGGTACAATGAGCAGTTCTTC | TRBV3-1 | . | 14 | TRBJ2-1 | few
CASSLGAGHNEQFF | TGTGCCAGCAGCTTGGGGGCGGGCCACAATGAGCAGTTCTTC | TRBV11-2 | . | 14 | TRBJ2-1 | .
CASSFSDYEQYF | TGTGCCAGCAGTTTCTCCGATTACGAGCAGTACTTC | TRBV28 | . | 12 | TRBJ2-7 | .
CASSQAGGQNTGELFF | TGTGCCAGCAGCCAAGCAGGAGGTCAGAACACCGGGGAGCTGTTTTTT | TRBV3-1 | . | 16 | TRBJ2-2 | .
CASSPSNQPQHF | TGTGCCAGCAGTCCTAGCAATCAGCCCCAGCATTTT | TRBV28 | . | 12 | TRBJ1-5 | .
CASSLEWRTGVTGELFF | TGTGCCAGCAGTTTAGAATGGCGGACGGGCGTTACCGGGGAGCTGTTTTTT | TRBV12-3/TRBV12-4 | . | 17 | TRBJ2-2 | few
CSAGDLERYEQYF | TGCAGTGCGGGAGACTTGGAGCGCTACGAGCAGTACTTC | TRBV20-1 | . | 13 | TRBJ2-7 | many
CASSPTMTDTQYF | TGTGCCAGCAGCCCGACAATGACAGATACGCAGTATTTT | TRBV6-4 | . | 13 | TRBJ2-3 | few
CASSPPSGIPTYEQYF | TGCGCCAGCAGCCCTCCATCGGGTATCCCGACCTACGAGCAGTACTTC | TRBV5-1 | . | 16 | TRBJ2-7 | few
CASRRTGGKETQYF | TGTGCCAGCAGAAGGACAGGGGGAAAAGAGACCCAGTACTTC | TRBV27 | TRBD1 | 14 | TRBJ2-5 | few
CASSLSPGRETQYF | TGTGCCAGCAGCTTGAGCCCAGGGCGGGAGACCCAGTACTTC | TRBV5-6 | . | 14 | TRBJ2-5 | .
CSAPTGVNTEAFF | TGCAGTGCCCCAACAGGGGTGAACACTGAAGCTTTCTTT | TRBV20-1 | TRBD1 | 13 | TRBJ1-1 | .
CASSFGGWTNAQYF | TGTGCCAGCAGTTTCGGAGGGTGGACGAACGCGCAGTATTTT | TRBV28 | . | 14 | TRBJ2-3 | few
CSARGQGGETQYF | TGCAGTGCTAGAGGACAGGGTGGGGAGACCCAGTACTTC | TRBV20-1 | TRBD1 | 13 | TRBJ2-5 | .